This TCR beta chain was identified in a study of blood T cell repertoires in COVID-19. TCRdb's copy holds only in-frame clones and misses some; the assay was immunoSEQ multiplex PCR. In the table there are about 67,000 clones, roughly three quarters of which are singletons. Sequencing was done on a sample of peripheral blood. This sequence originates from a woman between 55 and 75 years old with acute or convalescent COVID-19.

The CDR3 spells CASSFVQRETQYF. The CDR3 coding sequence is TGTGCCAGCAGCTTCGTCCAGCGAGAGACCCAGTACTTC. This chain links TRBV5-5 with TRBJ2-5, with no clear D. V was pared by 2 bases and J by 4 bases, with 9 bases between. CDR1 SGHKS and CDR2 YYEKEE come from the germline V gene (reference sequence). This CDR3 contains 13 residues.